The 21 T cell receptor beta chains reported below all come from one sample, sequenced in a study of T cells after yellow fever vaccination. TCRdb processed the 5' RACE reads anew with MiXCR; each CDR3 protein has one entry. Of more than 450,000 distinct CDR3 sequences in the sample, 21% are singletons; the top ten hold around 16%. This sample comprised PBMCs, obtained more than 20 days after the first yellow fever vaccination. These receptors all come from a man aged 18 to 29 who received the YFV17D yellow fever vaccine.

This clonotype was counted between two and nine times. The chain employs TRBV20-1 and TRBJ1-2; D not resolved. The ends were cut back, 1 base at V and 2 bases at J, with 2 bases in the middle. CDR3 length: 11 residues. CDR1 is DFQATT and CDR2 is SNEGSKA in the germline V gene (reference sequence). The DNA for the CDR3 is TGCAGTGCTAGAGCCAACTATGGCTACACCTTC. This codes for CSARANYGYTF.

The genes are TRBV7-2 and TRBJ2-1; no clear D gene. Germline-derived CDR1 and CDR2 are SGHTA and FQGNSA. The V gene lost 3 bases and the J gene lost 10 bases, with 13 bases spanning the gap. The CDR3 has 13 residues. CDR3 nucleotide sequence: TGTGCCAGCAGCTTGGACCTTTTCAGGGAGCAGTTCTTC. Encoded protein: CASSLDLFREQFF.

The chain has TRBV7-2 and TRBJ2-5; TRBD1 is a possible D gene (5 bases). Germline CDR1 and CDR2: SGHTA and FQGNSA. V lost 5 bases, J lost 6 bases, and 13 bases lay in between. The CDR3 is made up of 13 amino acids. The CDR3 sequence: CASSLDSWKTQYF. The CDR3 DNA sequence: TGTGCCAGCAGCCTTGACAGTTGGAAGACCCAGTACTTC.

There are a few counts of this clonotype. The CDR3 DNA is TGTGCCAGCAGCCCCCGTGACAGGGGTCGAGTGGGTGGCTACACCTTC. Translated: CASSPRDRGRVGGYTF. The chain recombines TRBV13 with TRBJ1-2; the match to TRBD1 covers 8 bases. The CDR3 runs 16 residues. CDR1 PRHDT and CDR2 FYEKMQ come from the germline V gene (reference sequence). After removal of 5 bases from V and 7 bases from J, the junction contained 15 bases not matched to a gene.

This chain connects TRBV6-2 or TRBV6-3 to TRBJ2-1, with unresolved D. Trimming pared 7 bases from V and 0 bases from J, leaving 13 bases between. Germline V gene lookup returns CDR1 MNHEY and CDR2 SVGEGT. CDR3 size: 15 residues. CDR3 bases: TGTGCCAGCATCAAAGCCCCCGTCTCCTACAATGAGCAGTTCTTC. It is translated as CASIKAPVSYNEQFF.

The chain has TRBV24-1 and TRBJ1-5; D might be TRBD1 (5 bases). The CDR3 extends over 13 amino acids. V was trimmed by 5 bases and J by 6 bases, leaving 10 bases between them. Germline assignment: CDR1 KGHDR and CDR2 SFDVKD. Written as DNA, the CDR3 is TGTGCCACCAGTGTCACTCAGGGTCAGCCCCAGCATTTT. This encodes CATSVTQGQPQHF.

The chain employs TRBV6-6 and TRBJ1-5; 7 bases are shared with TRBD1. The CDR3 consists of 13 residues. Germline V gives CDR1 MNHNY, CDR2 SVGAGI (reference sequence). J lost 8 bases, V lost 5 bases, and 6 bases had no gene match. This CDR3 is CASSQGVVEPQHF. CDR3 nucleotide sequence: TGTGCCAGCAGTCAGGGGGTTGTGGAGCCCCAGCATTTT.

The chain recombines TRBV5-1 with TRBJ1-1, with 8 positions matching TRBD1. V trimming: 6 bases; J trimming: 4 bases; junction bases outside the gene matches: 14. Looked up from germline, CDR1 is SGHRS and CDR2 is YFSETQ. This CDR3 has 16 amino acids. Here the CDR3 DNA reads TGCGCCAGCACCCCTCAGGGGGCGCGTTTTGGCACTGAAGCTTTCTTT. Its translation: CASTPQGARFGTEAFF.

A few counts support this clonotype. This rearrangement joins TRBV5-1 to TRBJ2-2; D might be TRBD1 (6 bases). V lost 1 base, J lost 5 bases, and 12 bases lay in between. Looked up from germline, CDR1 is SGHRS and CDR2 is YFSETQ. This CDR3 contains 15 residues. The CDR3 nucleotides are TGCGCCAGCAGCTTGTTGGACAGAATTACCGGGGAGCTGTTTTTT. Translated, it gives CASSLLDRITGELFF.

The chain links TRBV5-1 to TRBJ2-7; D perhaps matches TRBD2 (6 bases). Trimming removed 4 bases from V and 6 bases from J, with 17 bases in between. Germline V lookup: CDR1 SGHRS, CDR2 YFSETQ. The CDR3 spans 14 residues. CDR3 DNA: TGCGCCAGCAGCACACTGGGGGGATCGGTCGAGCAGTACGTC. Protein product: CASSTLGGSVEQYV.

V gene TRBV20-1 combines with J gene TRBJ2-1; D remains unclear. Trimming left V 0 bases short and J 5 bases short, with 17 bases between. CDR1 is DFQATT and CDR2 is SNEGSKA in the germline V gene (reference sequence). There are 16 residues in the CDR3. CDR3 in amino acids: CSARDLLGSANNEQFF. CDR3 nucleotides: TGCAGTGCTAGAGATTTATTGGGTAGTGCAAACAATGAGCAGTTCTTC.

V and J are TRBV6-2 or TRBV6-3 and TRBJ2-1; 8 positions agree with TRBD1. Germline CDR1 reads MNHEY; CDR2 reads SVGEGT. The CDR3 contains 12 residues. V gave up 10 bases and J gave up 8 bases; unmatched junction bases: 7. The CDR3 DNA is TGTGCCACCGACAGGGGTGGACATGAGCAGTTCTTC. Translating gives CATDRGGHEQFF.

The chain recombines TRBV12-3 or TRBV12-4 with TRBJ2-3; 8 bases fit TRBD1. CDR3 size: 16 residues. With 6 bases clipped from V and 3 bases from J, the junction kept 11 bases outside the gene matches. CDR3 sequence (DNA): TGTGCCAGCAGACCCCGACAGGGGTGGCGGACAGATACGCAGTATTTT. As protein: CASRPRQGWRTDTQYF.

This clonotype was observed a handful of times. This chain connects TRBV10-2 to TRBJ1-1; D not resolved. CDR1 and CDR2 from the germline V gene are WSHSY and SAAADI. V lost 5 bases and J 1 base, leaving 11 bases between the germline ends. The CDR3 is 14 residues long. The CDR3 reads CASSTDGGNTEAFF. The CDR3 bases are TGCGCCAGCAGTACCGACGGTGGGAACACTGAAGCTTTCTTT.

The rearrangement links TRBV5-1 to TRBJ1-5, with D unresolved. Germline CDR1 SGHRS, CDR2 YFSETQ. The CDR3 is 15 amino acids. Trimming removed 2 bases at V and 1 base at J, with 10 bases between. Written as DNA, the CDR3 is TGCGCCAGCAGCTTTAGTGGCCTAAGCAATCAGCCCCAGCATTTT. Amino acids: CASSFSGLSNQPQHF.

This clonotype was counted only a few times. The chain carries TRBV2 and TRBJ1-1; D is unresolved. This CDR3 spans 12 amino acids. CDR1 is SNHLY, CDR2 FYNNEI, per germline. V was cut by 4 bases and J by 5 bases, with 8 bases left in between. In DNA form, the CDR3 reads TGTGCCAGCAGTGGGATTATAACTGAAGCTTTCTTT. It translates to CASSGIITEAFF. The whole variable domain, filled in from reference TRBV2 and TRBJ1-1, reads EPEVTQTPSHQVTQMGQEVILRCVPISNHLYFYWYRQILGQKVEFLVSFYNNEISEKSEIFDDQFSVERPDGSNFTLKIRSTKLEDSAMYFCASSGIITEAFFGQGTRLTVV.

The chain joins TRBV19 to TRBJ2-2; TRBD2 agrees at 9 bases. The V and J ends lost 3 bases and 5 bases, in that order; junction bases with no gene match: 4. The germline V gene encodes CDR1 LNHDA and CDR2 SQIVND (reference sequence). The CDR3 has 15 amino acids. CDR3: CASSMGSGGTGELFF. The CDR3 bases are TGTGCCAGTAGTATGGGTAGCGGGGGTACCGGGGAGCTGTTTTTT. Complete variable domain (other parts from reference TRBV19 and TRBJ2-2): DGGITQSPKYLFRKEGQNVTLSCEQNLNHDAMYWYRQDPGQGLRLIYYSQIVNDFQKGDIAEGYSVSREKKESFPLTVTSAQKNPTAFYLCASSMGSGGTGELFFGEGSRLTVL.

The rearrangement joins TRBV12-3 or TRBV12-4 to TRBJ1-1; a weak D match, TRBD1 (6 bases). CDR3 length equals 14 residues. Deletions cut 8 bases from V and 5 bases from J, with 18 bases between. CDR3 nucleotides: TGTGCCAGCGCCCATGGGGGGCGCGGAACTGAAGCTTTCTTT. It specifies CASAHGGRGTEAFF.

The chain is built from TRBV18 and TRBJ1-5; the D is unclear. Germline values: CDR1 KGHSH, CDR2 LQKENI. The CDR3 consists of 13 residues. The ends were cut back, 2 bases at V and 8 bases at J, with 10 bases in the middle. This CDR3 is CASSPLSDKPQHF. Here the CDR3 DNA reads TGTGCCAGCTCACCATTGAGCGATAAGCCCCAGCATTTT.

The table lists this clonotype with many counts. One end of the junction fails to match germline, which may point to a read error. The V and J genes are TRBV7-7 and TRBJ2-1; tentatively, D is TRBD1 (5 bases). The CDR3 extends over 13 amino acids. Germline V gene sequence: CDR1 SSHAT, CDR2 FNYEAQ (reference sequence). This CDR3 reads CASSLWQGNEQFF. Here the CDR3 DNA reads TGTGCTAGCAGCTTGTGGCAGGGAAATGAGCAGTTCTTC.

This chain joins TRBV9 and TRBJ2-5; TRBD2 is a possible D gene (6 bases). Germline V gene lookup returns CDR1 SGDLS and CDR2 YYNGEE. This CDR3 is built from 16 residues. The germline V and J ends were trimmed by 6 bases and 1 base, with 19 bases remaining between them. The CDR3 sequence: CASTKSGAGSQETQYF. CDR3 DNA sequence: TGTGCCAGCACAAAAAGTGGGGCGGGGAGCCAAGAGACCCAGTACTTC. Full variable domain (outside the CDR3, taken from reference TRBV9 and TRBJ2-5): DSGVTQTPKHLITATGQRVTLRCSPRSGDLSVYWYQQSLDQGLQFLIQYYNGEERAKGNILERFSAQQFPDLHSELNLSSLELGDSALYFCASTKSGAGSQETQYFGPGTRLLVL.